This T cell receptor beta chain was recovered during a study of T cell repertoires in cytomegalovirus infection. In the study overall: Matching HLA type and CMV infection were both indicated by public TCR beta signatures.

Each CDR3 protein gets one entry after TCRdb re-called the reads with MiXCR. The sample records hundreds of thousands of distinct CDR3 sequences, about 9.2% being singletons. Study-wide points: Cumulative frequency of public TCR beta families picked out carriers of CMV plus the relevant HLA.

This clonotype was seen a handful of times. Its target is unknown. Trimming shortened V by 0 bases and J by 10 bases, and 13 bases separated the two germline ends. This CDR3 has 13 amino acids. CDR1 and CDR2 from the germline V gene are SGHNT and YYREEE (reference sequence). The clonotype was recovered from a human donor in good health (CMV status not recorded). Some clones in this sample may be carry-over from other donors' samples. The chain links TRBV5-4 to TRBJ1-2, with D unclear. The sequenced sample consisted of PBMCs. DNA for the CDR3: TGTGCCAGCAGCTTGGAGGACGGCGGGGACTACACCTTC. This encodes CASSLEDGGDYTF.